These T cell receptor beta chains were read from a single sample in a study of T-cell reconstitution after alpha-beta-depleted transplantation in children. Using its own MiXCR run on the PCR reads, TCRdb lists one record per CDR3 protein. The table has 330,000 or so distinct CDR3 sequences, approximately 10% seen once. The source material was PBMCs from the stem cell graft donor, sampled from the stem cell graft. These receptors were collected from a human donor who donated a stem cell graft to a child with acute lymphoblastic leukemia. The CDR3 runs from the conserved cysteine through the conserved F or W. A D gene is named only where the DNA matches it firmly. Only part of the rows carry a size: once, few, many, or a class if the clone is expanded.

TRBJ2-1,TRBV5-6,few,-,CASSFRRPDEQFF,TGTGCCAGCAGCTTCCGCCGACCCGATGAGCAGTTCTTC
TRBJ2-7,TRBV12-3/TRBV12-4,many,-,CASSLGPQGPHEQYF,TGTGCCAGCAGTTTAGGACCCCAGGGGCCACACGAGCAGTACTTC
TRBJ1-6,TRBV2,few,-,CASRQGPPLHF,TGTGCCAGCAGGCAGGGACCACCCCTCCACTTT
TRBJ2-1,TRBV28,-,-,CASSLRSWGPTYNEQFF,TGTGCCAGCAGTTTAAGGAGTTGGGGGCCAACTTACAATGAGCAGTTCTTC
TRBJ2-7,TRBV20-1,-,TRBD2,CSARVSGGVYEQYF,TGCAGTGCTAGAGTCTCGGGAGGGGTCTACGAGCAGTACTTC
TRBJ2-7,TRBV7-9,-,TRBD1,CASRRQGAAEQYF,TGTGCCAGCAGAAGACAGGGGGCGGCAGAGCAGTACTTC
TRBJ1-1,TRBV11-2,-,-,CASSLGTFRSVGTEAFF,TGTGCCAGCAGCTTAGGGACCTTTCGGTCCGTGGGCACTGAAGCTTTCTTT
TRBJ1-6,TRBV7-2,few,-,CASREGLSPLHF,TGTGCCAGCAGGGAGGGCCTTTCACCCCTCCACTTT
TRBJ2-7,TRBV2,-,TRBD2,CACSFSSGWRESSYEQYF,TGTGCCTGCAGTTTTTCCAGTGGGTGGCGGGAGTCGTCCTACGAGCAGTACTTC
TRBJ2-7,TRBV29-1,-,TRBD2,CSAGTSDTYEQYF,TGCAGCGCTGGGACTAGCGACACTTACGAGCAGTACTTC
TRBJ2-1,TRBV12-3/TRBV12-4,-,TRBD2,CASSLFRGLAGAGNEQFF,TGTGCCAGCAGTTTATTCCGGGGACTAGCGGGAGCCGGCAATGAGCAGTTCTTC
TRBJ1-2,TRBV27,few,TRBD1,CASSARQGGNYGYTF,TGTGCCAGCAGTGCCCGACAGGGGGGGAACTATGGCTACACCTTC
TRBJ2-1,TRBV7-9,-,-,CASSPRWPPYNEQFF,TGTGCCAGCAGCCCTAGGTGGCCTCCTTACAATGAGCAGTTCTTC
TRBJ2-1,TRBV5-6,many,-,CASSPLGLSYNEQFF,TGTGCCAGCAGTCCCCTAGGACTCTCCTACAATGAGCAGTTCTTC
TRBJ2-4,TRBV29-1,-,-,CSVEDRAGAALAKNIQYF,TGCAGCGTTGAAGATCGGGCGGGGGCCGCACTGGCCAAAAACATTCAGTACTTC
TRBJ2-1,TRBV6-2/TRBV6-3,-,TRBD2,CASSYFRTSPQPNEQFF,TGTGCCAGCAGTTACTTCCGGACTAGCCCCCAACCCAATGAGCAGTTCTTC
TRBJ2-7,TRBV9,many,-,CASSVDRKDEQYF,TGTGCCAGCAGCGTAGATAGGAAGGACGAGCAGTACTTC
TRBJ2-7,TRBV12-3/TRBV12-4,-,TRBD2,CASSHGLAASYEQYF,TGTGCCAGCAGCCACGGACTAGCGGCCTCCTACGAGCAGTACTTC
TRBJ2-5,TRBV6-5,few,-,CASSPGSYQETQYF,TGTGCCAGCAGTCCAGGGTCATACCAAGAGACCCAGTACTTC
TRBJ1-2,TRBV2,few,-,CASIQAVGYTF,TGTGCCAGCATTCAGGCAGTCGGCTACACCTTC
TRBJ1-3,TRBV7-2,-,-,CASSPGRSSGNTIYF,TGTGCCAGCAGCCCGGGACGGTCCTCTGGAAACACCATATATTTT
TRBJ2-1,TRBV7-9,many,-,CASSLADPATSYNEQFF,TGTGCCAGCAGCTTAGCTGATCCGGCTACATCCTACAATGAGCAGTTCTTC
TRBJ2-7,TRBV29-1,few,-,CSVEDTRVGGEQYF,TGCAGCGTTGAAGATACCAGGGTAGGTGGAGAGCAGTACTTC
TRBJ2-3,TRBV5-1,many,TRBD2,CASSSLIAGRDTQYF,TGCGCCAGCAGCTCCTTAATAGCGGGAAGAGATACGCAGTATTTT
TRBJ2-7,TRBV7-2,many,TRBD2,CASKGLAGAEQYF,TGTGCCAGCAAGGGACTAGCGGGAGCCGAGCAGTACTTC
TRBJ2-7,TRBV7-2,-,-,CASSLAPGVGHEQYF,TGTGCCAGCAGCTTAGCGCCAGGCGTGGGCCACGAGCAGTACTTC
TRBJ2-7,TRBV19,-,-,CASSSRILFYEQYF,TGTGCCAGTAGTAGTCGGATCCTGTTCTACGAGCAGTACTTC
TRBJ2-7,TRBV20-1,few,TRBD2,CSARDVVAGSYEQYF,TGCAGTGCTAGAGATGTGGTAGCGGGGTCCTACGAGCAGTACTTC
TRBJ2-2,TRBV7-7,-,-,CASSPGRIINTGELFF,TGTGCTAGCAGCCCTGGACGGATTATTAACACCGGGGAGCTGTTTTTT
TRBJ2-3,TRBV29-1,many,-,CSVGTGFTDTQYF,TGCAGCGTTGGGACGGGTTTCACAGATACGCAGTATTTT
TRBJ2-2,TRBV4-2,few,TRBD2,CASSSSGGLTERTGELFF,TGTGCCAGCAGCTCATCGGGGGGACTTACCGAGCGAACCGGGGAGCTGTTTTTT
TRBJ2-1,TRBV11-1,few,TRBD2,CASSLGSSGGTLSSYNEQFF,TGTGCCAGCAGCTTAGGCTCTAGCGGGGGCACTTTGAGCTCCTACAATGAGCAGTTCTTC
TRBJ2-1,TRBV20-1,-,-,CSASDAAGGLLGEQFF,TGCAGTGCTAGCGACGCGGCGGGCGGGCTTCTGGGGGAGCAGTTCTTC
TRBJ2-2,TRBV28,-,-,CASSLRRGLNTGELFF,TGTGCCAGCAGTTTGAGGCGGGGCCTGAACACCGGGGAGCTGTTTTTT
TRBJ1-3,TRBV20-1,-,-,CSAALGSSGNTIYF,TGCAGTGCTGCCCTGGGGAGCTCTGGAAACACCATATATTTT
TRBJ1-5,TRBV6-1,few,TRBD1,CASSEYRGLGQPQHF,TGTGCCAGCAGTGAATACAGGGGCCTAGGACAGCCCCAGCATTTT
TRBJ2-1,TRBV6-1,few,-,CASSEAQFGVYNEQFF,TGTGCCAGCAGTGAAGCCCAGTTTGGGGTCTACAATGAGCAGTTCTTC
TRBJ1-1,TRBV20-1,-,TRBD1,CSAETPTGGGEAFF,TGCAGTGCTGAAACACCCACAGGGGGTGGGGAAGCTTTCTTT
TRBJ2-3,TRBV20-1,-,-,CSIPTVETQYF,TGCAGTATCCCGACGGTTGAAACGCAGTATTTT
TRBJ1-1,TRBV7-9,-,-,CASSLKQTSEAFF,TGTGCCAGCAGCTTAAAGCAGACTTCTGAAGCTTTCTTT
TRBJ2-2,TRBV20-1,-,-,CSAPQEDRPGELFF,TGCAGTGCTCCCCAGGAGGACCGTCCCGGGGAGCTGTTTTTT
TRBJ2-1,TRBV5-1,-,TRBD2,CASSRGRGSGGEQFF,TGCGCCAGCAGCCGAGGTCGCGGATCGGGAGGTGAGCAGTTCTTC
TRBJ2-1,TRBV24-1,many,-,CATSVLGGYNEQFF,TGTGCCACCAGTGTCTTGGGGGGCTACAATGAGCAGTTCTTC
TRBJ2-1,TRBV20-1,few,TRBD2,CSARGRTSVNEQFF,TGCAGTGCTAGAGGTAGGACTAGCGTCAATGAGCAGTTCTTC
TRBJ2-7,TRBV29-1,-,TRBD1,CSVADRGYYEQYF,TGCAGCGTTGCAGACAGGGGATACTACGAGCAGTACTTC
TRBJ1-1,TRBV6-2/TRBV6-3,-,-,CASGLPFTFGGMNTEAFF,TGTGCCAGCGGCCTGCCATTTACATTCGGGGGCATGAACACTGAAGCTTTCTTT
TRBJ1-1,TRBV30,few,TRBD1,CAWSAGTGDTEAFF,TGTGCCTGGAGTGCCGGGACAGGGGATACTGAAGCTTTCTTT
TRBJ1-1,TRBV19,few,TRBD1,CASSIGPGQGLEAFF,TGTGCCAGTAGTATAGGCCCCGGACAGGGGCTTGAAGCTTTCTTT
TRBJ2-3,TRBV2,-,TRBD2,CAIRVRAGAHTQYF,TGTGCCATCCGGGTCAGAGCGGGAGCACATACGCAGTATTTT
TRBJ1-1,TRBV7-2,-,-,CASSAQPFGASWAFF,TGTGCCAGCAGCGCGCAACCTTTCGGGGCCAGCTGGGCTTTCTTT
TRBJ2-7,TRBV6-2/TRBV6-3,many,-,CASSPRLTYEQYF,TGTGCCAGCAGCCCACGCCTTACCTACGAGCAGTACTTC
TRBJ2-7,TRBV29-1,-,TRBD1,CSVAPDREHEQYF,TGCAGCGTTGCTCCTGACAGGGAACACGAGCAGTACTTC
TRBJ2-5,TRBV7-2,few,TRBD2,CASSLGGLAGVMETQYF,TGTGCCAGCAGCTTAGGCGGACTAGCGGGAGTCATGGAGACCCAGTACTTC
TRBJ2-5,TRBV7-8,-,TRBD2,CASSLAVAGGIETQYF,TGTGCCAGCAGCTTAGCAGTAGCGGGAGGTATTGAGACCCAGTACTTC
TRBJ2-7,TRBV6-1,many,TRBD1,CASSPGQGVFEQYF,TGTGCCAGCAGTCCGGGACAGGGGGTCTTCGAACAGTACTTC